The clone carrying this T cell receptor beta chain was detected only a few times. The time point is: patch test 2, 6 weeks after DPC sensitization. Described treatment: therapeutic diphenylcyclopropenone sensitization with weekly scalp DPC. Suited to DPC and affected by alopecia, the donors ranged from 18 to 70 years old. The library attached unique molecular identifiers to individual cDNA molecules. TCRdb passed the RACE reads through MiXCR, listing each CDR3 protein once. Of about 350,000 distinct CDR3 sequences listed, about 6% were seen once; the top ten hold less than 6.5%. The sample is drawn from a study of human T cells and chemical hapten exposure. Study context: Patients were given diphenylcyclopropenone on the scalp weekly across the approximately 24-week study.

CDR1 is MNHEY, CDR2 SVGAGI, per germline. Trimming left V 0 bases short and J 1 base short, with 16 bases between. CDR3 length equals 18 residues. This chain joins TRBV6-5 and TRBJ1-3; D possibly corresponds to TRBD1 (5 bases). Sequenced material: whole blood, taken in connection with sensitization to the hapten diphenylcyclopropenone (DPC). This sequence originates from a woman aged 18-29 years with alopecia areata. Some clones in this sample may be carry-over from other donors' samples. In DNA, the CDR3 is TGTGCCAGCAGTTACTCGTCGAACGGGGGATCATCTGGAAACACCATATATTTT. Translating it yields CASSYSSNGGSSGNTIYF.